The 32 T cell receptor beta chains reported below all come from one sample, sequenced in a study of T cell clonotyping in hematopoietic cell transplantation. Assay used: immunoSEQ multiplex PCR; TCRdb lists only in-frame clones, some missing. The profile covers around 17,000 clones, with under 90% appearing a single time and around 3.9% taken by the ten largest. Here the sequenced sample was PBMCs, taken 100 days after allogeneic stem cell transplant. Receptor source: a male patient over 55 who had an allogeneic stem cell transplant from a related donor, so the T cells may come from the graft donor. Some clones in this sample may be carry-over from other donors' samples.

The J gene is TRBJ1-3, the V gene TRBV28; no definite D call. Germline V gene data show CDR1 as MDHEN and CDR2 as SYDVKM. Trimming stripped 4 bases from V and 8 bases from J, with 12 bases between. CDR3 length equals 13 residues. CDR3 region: CASSSGFVYTIYF. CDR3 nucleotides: TGTGCCAGCAGTTCCGGTTTTGTATACACCATATATTTT.

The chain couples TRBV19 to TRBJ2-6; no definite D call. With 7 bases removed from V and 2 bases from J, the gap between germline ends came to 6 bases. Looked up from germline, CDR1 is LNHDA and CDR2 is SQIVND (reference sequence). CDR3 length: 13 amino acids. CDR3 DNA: TGTGCCAGTAAAGTAGCTGGGGCCAACGTCCTGACTTTC. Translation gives CASKVAGANVLTF.

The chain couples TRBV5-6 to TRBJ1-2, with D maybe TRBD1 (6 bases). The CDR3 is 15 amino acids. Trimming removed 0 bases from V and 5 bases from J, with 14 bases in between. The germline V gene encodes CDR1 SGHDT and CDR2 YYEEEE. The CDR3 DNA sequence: TGTGCCAGCAGCTTGGATATAGTCAGGGGTTATGGCTACACCTTC. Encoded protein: CASSLDIVRGYGYTF.

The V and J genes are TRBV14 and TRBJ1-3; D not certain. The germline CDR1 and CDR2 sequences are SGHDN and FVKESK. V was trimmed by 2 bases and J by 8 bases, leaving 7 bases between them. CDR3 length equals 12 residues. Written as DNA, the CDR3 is TGTGCCAGCAGCCAACTCGTCCACACCATATATTTT. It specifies CASSQLVHTIYF.

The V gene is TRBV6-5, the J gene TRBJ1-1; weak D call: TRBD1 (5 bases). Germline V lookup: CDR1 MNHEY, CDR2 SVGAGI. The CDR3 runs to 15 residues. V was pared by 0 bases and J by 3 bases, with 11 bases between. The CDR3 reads CASSYSKWGDTEAFF. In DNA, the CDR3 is TGTGCCAGCAGTTACTCGAAATGGGGGGACACTGAAGCTTTCTTT.

In DNA, the CDR3 is TGTGCCAGCAGCTTGTCGAACTACGAGCAGTACTTC. Amino acid sequence: CASSLSNYEQYF. V gene TRBV5-6 combines with J gene TRBJ2-7; D gene uncertain. This CDR3 has 12 residues. V lost 1 base, J lost 3 bases, and 5 bases lay in between. The germline V gene has CDR1 SGHDT and CDR2 YYEEEE.

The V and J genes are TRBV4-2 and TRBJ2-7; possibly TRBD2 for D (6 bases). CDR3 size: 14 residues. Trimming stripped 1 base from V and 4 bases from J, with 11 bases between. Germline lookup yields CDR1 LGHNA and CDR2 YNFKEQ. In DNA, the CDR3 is TGTGCCAGCAGCCAAGTTGAGGGGAGGTACGAGCAGTACTTC. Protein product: CASSQVEGRYEQYF.

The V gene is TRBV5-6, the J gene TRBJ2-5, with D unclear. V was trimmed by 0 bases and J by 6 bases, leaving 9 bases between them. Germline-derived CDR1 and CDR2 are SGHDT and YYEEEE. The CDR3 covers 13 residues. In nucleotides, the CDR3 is TGTGCCAGCAGCTTGGGTGTCCGGAAGACCCAGTACTTC. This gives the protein CASSLGVRKTQYF.

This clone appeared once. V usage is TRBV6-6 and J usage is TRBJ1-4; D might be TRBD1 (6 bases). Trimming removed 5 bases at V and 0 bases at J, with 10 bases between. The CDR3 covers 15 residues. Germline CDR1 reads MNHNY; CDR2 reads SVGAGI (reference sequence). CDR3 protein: CASSLGGTTNEKLFF. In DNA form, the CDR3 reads TGTGCCAGCAGTCTAGGGGGGACAACTAATGAAAAACTGTTTTTT.

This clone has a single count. Here the CDR3 DNA reads TGTGCCAGCAGTTACAGAGGGGGTTCGGGGGGCATTCAGTACTTC. Translated: CASSYRGGSGGIQYF. V and J are TRBV6-5 and TRBJ2-4, with TRBD2 as a possible D gene (7 bases). V was shortened by 2 bases and J by 9 bases, with 17 bases between the two germline ends. Germline-derived CDR1 and CDR2 are MNHEY and SVGAGI. CDR3 size: 15 residues.

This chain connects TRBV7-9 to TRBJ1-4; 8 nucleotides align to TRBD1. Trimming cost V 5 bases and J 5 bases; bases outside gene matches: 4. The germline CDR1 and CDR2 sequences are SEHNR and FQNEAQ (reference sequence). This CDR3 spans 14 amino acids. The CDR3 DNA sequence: TGTGCCAGCAGCCTGGGACAGGCAAATGAAAAACTGTTTTTT. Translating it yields CASSLGQANEKLFF.

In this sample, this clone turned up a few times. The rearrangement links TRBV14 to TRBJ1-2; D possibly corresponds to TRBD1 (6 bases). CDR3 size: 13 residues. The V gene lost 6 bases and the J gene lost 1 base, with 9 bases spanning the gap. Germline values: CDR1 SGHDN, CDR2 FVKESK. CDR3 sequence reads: CASSPDSNYGYTF. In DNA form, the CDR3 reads TGTGCCAGCAGTCCGGACAGTAACTATGGCTACACCTTC.

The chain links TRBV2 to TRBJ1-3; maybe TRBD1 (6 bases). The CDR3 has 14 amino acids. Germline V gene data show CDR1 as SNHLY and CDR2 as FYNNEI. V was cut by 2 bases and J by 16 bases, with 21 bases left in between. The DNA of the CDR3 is TGTGCCAGCAGTGAAAGATCCCGACAGGCCCTAGTTTATTTT. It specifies CASSERSRQALVYF.

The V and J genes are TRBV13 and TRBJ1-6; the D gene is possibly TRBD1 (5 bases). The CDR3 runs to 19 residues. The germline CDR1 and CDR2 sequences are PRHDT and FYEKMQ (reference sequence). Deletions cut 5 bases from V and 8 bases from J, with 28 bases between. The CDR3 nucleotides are TGTGCCAGCAGCCCCTCCCCGGCGCGGGGGTCCCTTATTGATTCACCCCTCCACTTT. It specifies CASSPSPARGSLIDSPLHF.

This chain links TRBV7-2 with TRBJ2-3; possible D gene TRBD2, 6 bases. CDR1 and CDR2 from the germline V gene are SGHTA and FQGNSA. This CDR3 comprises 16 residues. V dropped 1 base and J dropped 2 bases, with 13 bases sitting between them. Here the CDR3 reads CASSLVAGYITDTQYF. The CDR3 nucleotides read TGTGCCAGCAGCTTAGTGGCGGGGTATATCACAGATACGCAGTATTTT.

This CDR3 is CSVKEDSGANVLTF. In DNA, the CDR3 is TGCAGCGTGAAGGAGGACTCTGGGGCCAACGTCCTGACTTTC. The chain combines TRBV29-1 with TRBJ2-6; TRBD2 is a possible D gene (5 bases). Trimming took off 6 bases at V and 0 bases at J, with 9 bases between the two ends. Germline values: CDR1 SQVTM, CDR2 ANQGSEA. The CDR3 runs to 14 residues.

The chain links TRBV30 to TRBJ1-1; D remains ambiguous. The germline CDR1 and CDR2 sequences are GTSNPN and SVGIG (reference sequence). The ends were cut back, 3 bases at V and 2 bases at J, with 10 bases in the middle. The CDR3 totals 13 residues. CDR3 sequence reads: CAWSIRGNTEAFF. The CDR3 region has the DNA TGTGCCTGGAGCATCCGGGGAAACACTGAAGCTTTCTTT.

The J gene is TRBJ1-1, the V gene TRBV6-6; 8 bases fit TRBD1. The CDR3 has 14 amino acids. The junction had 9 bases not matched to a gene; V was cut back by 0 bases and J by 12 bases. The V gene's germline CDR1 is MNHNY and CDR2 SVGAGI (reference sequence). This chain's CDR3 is CASSYSQYGQGTFF. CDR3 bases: TGTGCCAGCAGTTACTCGCAGTACGGACAGGGCACTTTCTTT.

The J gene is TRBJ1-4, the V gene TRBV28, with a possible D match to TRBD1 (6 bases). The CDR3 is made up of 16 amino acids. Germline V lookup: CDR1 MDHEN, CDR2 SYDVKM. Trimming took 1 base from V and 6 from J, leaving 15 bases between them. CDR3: CASSLYVRGKDEKLFF. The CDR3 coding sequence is TGTGCCAGCAGTTTATACGTCAGGGGAAAGGATGAAAAACTGTTTTTT.

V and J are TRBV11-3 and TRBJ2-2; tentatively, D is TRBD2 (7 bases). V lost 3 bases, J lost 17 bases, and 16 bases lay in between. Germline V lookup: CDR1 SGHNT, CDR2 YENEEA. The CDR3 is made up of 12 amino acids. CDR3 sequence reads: CASSFIEGGEFF. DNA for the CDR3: TGTGCCAGCAGCTTCATAGAAGGGGGGGAATTTTTT.

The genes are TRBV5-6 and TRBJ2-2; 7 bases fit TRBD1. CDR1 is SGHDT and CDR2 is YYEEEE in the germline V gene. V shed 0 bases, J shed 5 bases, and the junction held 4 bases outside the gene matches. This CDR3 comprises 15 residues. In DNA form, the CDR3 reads TGTGCCAGCAGCTTGGGGAAGGGGGCAACCGGGGAGCTGTTTTTT. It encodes CASSLGKGATGELFF.

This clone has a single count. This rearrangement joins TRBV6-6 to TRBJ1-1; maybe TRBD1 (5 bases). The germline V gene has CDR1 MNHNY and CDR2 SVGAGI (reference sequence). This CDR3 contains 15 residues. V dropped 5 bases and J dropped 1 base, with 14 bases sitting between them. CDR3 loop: CASSPRGQGNTEAFF. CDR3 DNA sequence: TGTGCCAGCAGTCCGCGGGGCCAGGGGAACACTGAAGCTTTCTTT.

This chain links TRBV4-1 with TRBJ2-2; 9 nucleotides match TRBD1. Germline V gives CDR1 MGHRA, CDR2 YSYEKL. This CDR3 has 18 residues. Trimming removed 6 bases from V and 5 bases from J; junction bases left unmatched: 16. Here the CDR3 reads CASSPALRQGVGTGELFF. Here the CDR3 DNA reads TGCGCCAGCAGTCCCGCCCTGCGACAGGGGGTGGGAACCGGGGAGCTGTTTTTT.

As DNA, the CDR3 is TGTGCCAGCAGCCAACTACAGGGGTTAGGGGAAAAACTGTTTTTT. Amino acids: CASSQLQGLGEKLFF. The rearrangement joins TRBV14 to TRBJ1-4; 7 bases line up with TRBD1. The germline gives CDR1 SGHDN, CDR2 FVKESK. There are 15 residues in the CDR3. V shed 2 bases and J 8 bases; nucleotides not matched to a gene: 8.

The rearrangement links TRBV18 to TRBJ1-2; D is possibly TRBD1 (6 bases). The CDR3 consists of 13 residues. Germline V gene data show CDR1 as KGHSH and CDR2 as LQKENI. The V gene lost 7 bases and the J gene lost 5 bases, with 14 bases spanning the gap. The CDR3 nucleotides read TGTGCCAGCTGCCCGGACAGCACATATGGCTACACCTTC. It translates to CASCPDSTYGYTF. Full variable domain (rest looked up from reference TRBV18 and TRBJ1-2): NAGVMQNPRHLVRRRGQEARLRCSPMKGHSHVYWYRQLPEEGLKFMVYLQKENIIDESGMPKERFSAEFPKEGPSILRIQQVVRGDSAAYFCASCPDSTYGYTFGSGTRLTVV.

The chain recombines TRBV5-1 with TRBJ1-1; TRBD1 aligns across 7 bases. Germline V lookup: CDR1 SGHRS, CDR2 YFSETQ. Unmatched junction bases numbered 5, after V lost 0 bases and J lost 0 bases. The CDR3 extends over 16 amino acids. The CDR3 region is CASSLGGGTVNTEAFF. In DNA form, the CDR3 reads TGCGCCAGCAGCTTGGGAGGGGGCACGGTGAACACTGAAGCTTTCTTT.

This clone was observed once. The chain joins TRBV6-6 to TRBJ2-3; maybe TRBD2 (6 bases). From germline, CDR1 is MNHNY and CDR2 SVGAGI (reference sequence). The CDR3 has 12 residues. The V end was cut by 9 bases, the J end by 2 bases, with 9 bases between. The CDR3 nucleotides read TGTGCCAGTTGGGACTTCACAGATACGCAGTATTTT. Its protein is CASWDFTDTQYF.

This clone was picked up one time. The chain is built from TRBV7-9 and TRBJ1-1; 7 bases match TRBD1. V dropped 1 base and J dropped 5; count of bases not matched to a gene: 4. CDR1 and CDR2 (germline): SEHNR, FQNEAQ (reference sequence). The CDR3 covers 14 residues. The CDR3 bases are TGTGCCAGCAGCTTAGTAAGGGGGCTTACTGAAGCTTTCTTT. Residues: CASSLVRGLTEAFF.

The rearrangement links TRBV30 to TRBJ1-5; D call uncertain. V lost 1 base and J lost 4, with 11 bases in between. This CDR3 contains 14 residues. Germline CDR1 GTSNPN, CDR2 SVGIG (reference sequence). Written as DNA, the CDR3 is TGTGCCTGGAGTGGACCTGGACGAAATCAGCCCCAGCATTTT. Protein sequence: CAWSGPGRNQPQHF.

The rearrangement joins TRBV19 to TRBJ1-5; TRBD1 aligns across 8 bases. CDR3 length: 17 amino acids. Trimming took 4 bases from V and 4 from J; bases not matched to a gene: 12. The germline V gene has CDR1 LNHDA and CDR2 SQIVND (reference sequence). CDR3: CASSSGQGGYRNQPQHF. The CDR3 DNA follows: TGTGCCAGTAGTAGCGGACAGGGCGGATATCGGAATCAGCCCCAGCATTTT. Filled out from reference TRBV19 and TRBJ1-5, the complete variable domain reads DGGITQSPKYLFRKEGQNVTLSCEQNLNHDAMYWYRQDPGQGLRLIYYSQIVNDFQKGDIAEGYSVSREKKESFPLTVTSAQKNPTAFYLCASSSGQGGYRNQPQHFGDGTRLSIL.

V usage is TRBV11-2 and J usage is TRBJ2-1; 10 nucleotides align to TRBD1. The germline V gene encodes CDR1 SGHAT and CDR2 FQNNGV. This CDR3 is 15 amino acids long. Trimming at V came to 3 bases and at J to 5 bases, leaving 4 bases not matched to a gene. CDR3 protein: CASSFRTGGNNEQFF. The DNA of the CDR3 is TGTGCCAGCAGCTTCAGGACAGGGGGTAACAATGAGCAGTTCTTC.

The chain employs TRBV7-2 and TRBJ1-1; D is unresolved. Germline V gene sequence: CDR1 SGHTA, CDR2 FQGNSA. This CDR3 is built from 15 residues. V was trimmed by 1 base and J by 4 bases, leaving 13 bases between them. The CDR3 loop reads CASSLGRVGSTEAFF. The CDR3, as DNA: TGTGCCAGCAGCTTAGGGCGGGTTGGTAGCACTGAAGCTTTCTTT. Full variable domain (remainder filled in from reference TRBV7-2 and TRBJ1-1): GAGVSQSPSNKVTEKGKDVELRCDPISGHTALYWYRQSLGQGLEFLIYFQGNSAPDKSGLPSDRFSAERTGGSVSTLTIQRTQQEDSAVYLCASSLGRVGSTEAFFGQGTRLTVV.